Sequencing of this T cell receptor beta chain was carried out in a study of T cell responses to AZD1222 COVID-19 vaccine. Per the germline V gene, CDR1 is LGHDT and CDR2 is YNNKEL (reference sequence). V was cut by 8 bases and J by 1 base, with 14 bases left in between. CDR3 length: 14 amino acids. Clones were read by immunoSEQ multiplex PCR, and TCRdb kept only the in-frame ones, dropping some. This table holds some 150,000 clones, less than 95% found once. Source: peripheral blood, taken on day 0 of AZD1222 vaccination. The TCR was taken from an adult in good health. The chain employs TRBV3-1 (or the pseudogene TRBV3-2) and TRBJ1-1; no clear D gene. This chain's CDR3 is CASSGRVRNTEAFF. The CDR3 DNA reads as TGTGCCAGCTCTGGAAGGGTAAGGAACACTGAAGCTTTCTTT.